The next 4 T cell receptor beta chains were all read from a single sample in a study of OX40 agonist ivuxolimab in advanced cancers. Clones were sequenced by immunoSEQ multiplex PCR, and TCRdb holds only the in-frame ones, with some missing. This sample has roughly 70,000 clones, with approximately 82% found just once. The sequenced sample was CD4+ or CD8+ T cells sorted from blood, obtained in a trial of the OX40 agonist ivuxolimab. All receptors come from an adult with an advanced solid tumor such as melanoma, head and neck, liver or kidney cancer.

The chain combines TRBV7-9 with TRBJ2-5, with D uncertain. The DNA matches TRBJ2-7 better at its end, which makes the J call doubtful. This CDR3 region has 12 residues. Germline lookup yields CDR1 SEHNR and CDR2 FQNEAQ (reference sequence). CDR3 amino acids: CASSLGAYEQYF. The CDR3 coding sequence is TGTGCCAGCAGCTTAGGCGCCTACGAGCAGTACTTC.

DNA of the CDR3: TGTGCCTGGAGTGTAGGACTAGCGGGAGTTGAGCAGTTCTTC. The encoded protein is CAWSVGLAGVEQFF. The chain joins TRBV30 to TRBJ2-1, with 13 bases aligning to TRBD2. The trim removed 0 bases at V and 9 bases at J, leaving 2 bases unmatched. The CDR3 contains 14 residues. CDR1 GTSNPN and CDR2 SVGIG come from the germline V gene (reference sequence).

The V call is TRBV5-1, the J call TRBJ2-2; tentative D call: TRBD1 (6 bases). The CDR3 consists of 15 residues. Germline V lookup: CDR1 SGHRS, CDR2 YFSETQ. Deletions cut 4 bases from V and 5 bases from J, with 15 bases between. CDR3 loop: CASSLSDQGTGELFF. CDR3 in DNA: TGCGCCAGCAGCCTGAGCGACCAGGGGACCGGGGAGCTGTTTTTT.

The rearrangement links TRBV10-3 to TRBJ2-7; 10 bases match TRBD2. This CDR3 has 15 residues. Per germline, CDR1 ENHRY and CDR2 SYGVKD. V was pared by 6 bases and J by 4 bases, with 9 bases of the junction left unmatched. The CDR3 reads CAISNLAGGRYEQYF. In nucleotides, the CDR3 is TGTGCCATCAGCAATTTAGCGGGGGGCCGTTACGAGCAGTACTTC.